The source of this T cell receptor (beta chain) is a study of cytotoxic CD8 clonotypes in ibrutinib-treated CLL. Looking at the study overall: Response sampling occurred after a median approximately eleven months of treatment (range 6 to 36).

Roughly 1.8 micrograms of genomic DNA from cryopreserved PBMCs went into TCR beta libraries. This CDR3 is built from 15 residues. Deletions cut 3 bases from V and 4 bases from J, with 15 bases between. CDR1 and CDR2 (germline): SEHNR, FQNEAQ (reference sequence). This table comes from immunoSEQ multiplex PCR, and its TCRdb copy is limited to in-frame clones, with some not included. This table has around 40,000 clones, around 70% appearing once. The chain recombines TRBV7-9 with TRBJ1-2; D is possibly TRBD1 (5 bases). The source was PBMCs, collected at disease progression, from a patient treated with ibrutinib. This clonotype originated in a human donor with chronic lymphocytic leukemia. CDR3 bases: TGTGCCAGCAGCTTTGGGGACCGGGCCTCCTATGGCTACACCTTC. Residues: CASSFGDRASYGYTF.